What follows are 11 T cell receptor beta chains derived from one specimen sequenced in a study of blood T cell repertoires in COVID-19. Measured with immunoSEQ multiplex PCR; TCRdb has only the in-frame clones, and not every one. The data show 120,000 to 150,000 clones, approximately 89% seen once. Material: peripheral blood. The receptor set was obtained from a man between 60 and 75 years old with active or convalescent COVID-19.

This sequence joins TRBV24-1 and TRBJ2-2; 9 bases align to TRBD1. Germline-derived CDR1 and CDR2 are KGHDR and SFDVKD. The CDR3 spans 16 residues. Germline trimming cut 3 bases from V and 5 bases from J; bases unmatched to any gene: 6. CDR3 bases: TGTGCCACCAGTGATGCCGGGACAGGGAGGACCGGGGAGCTGTTTTTT. This translates into CATSDAGTGRTGELFF.

The chain is built from TRBV5-4 and TRBJ2-2; D is ambiguous. The germline V and J ends were trimmed by 0 bases and 0 bases, with 9 bases remaining between them. The V gene's germline CDR1 is SGHNT and CDR2 YYREEE (reference sequence). The CDR3 spans 16 residues. In nucleotides, the CDR3 is TGTGCCAGCAGCTTGGTAGGCACAGCGAACACCGGGGAGCTGTTTTTT. Protein: CASSLVGTANTGELFF.

The V call is TRBV2, the J call TRBJ2-5; 7 nucleotides line up with TRBD1. V lost 8 bases to trimming and J lost 4 bases; unmatched junction nucleotides: 7. Germline lookup yields CDR1 SNHLY and CDR2 FYNNEI. The CDR3 totals 13 residues. CDR3 region: CASVGAGGETQYF. The CDR3 bases are TGTGCCAGCGTTGGAGCAGGGGGAGAGACCCAGTACTTC.

The V gene is TRBV6-1, the J gene TRBJ2-5; 11 nucleotides agree with TRBD2. The CDR3 is made up of 16 amino acids. Trimming cost V 4 bases and J 4 bases; bases outside gene matches: 8. Germline values: CDR1 MNHNS, CDR2 SASEGT. CDR3: CASSVTSGSPSETQYF. Here the CDR3 DNA reads TGTGCCAGCAGTGTCACTAGCGGGAGTCCCTCAGAGACCCAGTACTTC.

This clone appeared a single time. V and J are TRBV7-8 and TRBJ1-3; D ambiguous. The CDR3 consists of 16 residues. V was clipped by 6 bases and J by 4 bases, with 19 bases between them. Germline values: CDR1 SGHVS, CDR2 FQNEAQ. The CDR3 reads CASSLSTGSGGNTIYF. The CDR3 coding sequence is TGTGCCAGCAGTCTTTCGACGGGATCGGGGGGAAACACCATATATTTT.

The genes are TRBV27 and TRBJ2-3, with 13 bases fitting TRBD2. This CDR3 has 17 amino acids. Germline V gene data show CDR1 as MNHEY and CDR2 as SMNVEV (reference sequence). V was pared by 6 bases and J by 5 bases, with 11 bases of the junction left unmatched. The CDR3 DNA sequence: TGTGCCAGCAGCACCGCCGGGACTAGCGGGATGAGAGATACGCAGTATTTT. Encoded protein: CASSTAGTSGMRDTQYF.

The chain employs TRBV29-1 and TRBJ2-7, with a possible D match to TRBD2 (6 bases). Per germline, CDR1 SQVTM and CDR2 ANQGSEA. V shed 5 bases and J shed 0 bases, with 11 bases lying between them. The CDR3 runs 13 residues. The CDR3, as DNA: TGCAGCGTTCCCCGGGGGTTCTCCTACGAGCAGTACTTC. This encodes CSVPRGFSYEQYF.

The chain uses TRBV19 and TRBJ1-3; 7 positions match TRBD1. The ends lost 2 bases at V and 1 base at J; junction bases unmatched: 2. The CDR3 has 15 amino acids. Per the germline V gene, CDR1 is LNHDA and CDR2 is SQIVND (reference sequence). CDR3 amino acids: CASSIRQGSGNTIYF. CDR3 bases: TGTGCCAGTAGTATAAGACAGGGTTCTGGAAACACCATATATTTT.

The rearrangement joins TRBV7-3 to TRBJ2-3, with 9 nucleotides matching TRBD2. CDR3 length: 15 residues. Germline CDR1 SGHTA, CDR2 FQGTGA. The V gene end was trimmed by 5 bases and the J gene end by 2 bases; junction bases not matched to a gene: 5. The DNA for the CDR3 is TGTGCCAGCAGCAAACTAGCGGGCGTCACAGATACGCAGTATTTT. Its protein product is CASSKLAGVTDTQYF.

This chain joins TRBV5-5 and TRBJ2-5; 14 bases map to TRBD2. Germline CDR1 and CDR2: SGHKS and YYEKEE (reference sequence). The CDR3 totals 15 residues. V shed 5 bases and J 4 bases; nucleotides not matched to a gene: 4. For the CDR3, the DNA is TGTGCCAGCAGTCAGGGACTAGCGGGAGCAGAGACCCAGTACTTC. This sequence encodes CASSQGLAGAETQYF.

CDR3 loop: CAASPATSGYEQYF. DNA of the CDR3: TGTGCCGCCTCCCCCGCGACTAGCGGCTACGAGCAGTACTTC. This chain connects TRBV6-5 to TRBJ2-7; 9 bases match TRBD2. CDR1 and CDR2 from the germline V gene are MNHEY and SVGAGI. The CDR3 has 14 amino acids. Trimming cost V 11 bases and J 3 bases; bases outside gene matches: 11.